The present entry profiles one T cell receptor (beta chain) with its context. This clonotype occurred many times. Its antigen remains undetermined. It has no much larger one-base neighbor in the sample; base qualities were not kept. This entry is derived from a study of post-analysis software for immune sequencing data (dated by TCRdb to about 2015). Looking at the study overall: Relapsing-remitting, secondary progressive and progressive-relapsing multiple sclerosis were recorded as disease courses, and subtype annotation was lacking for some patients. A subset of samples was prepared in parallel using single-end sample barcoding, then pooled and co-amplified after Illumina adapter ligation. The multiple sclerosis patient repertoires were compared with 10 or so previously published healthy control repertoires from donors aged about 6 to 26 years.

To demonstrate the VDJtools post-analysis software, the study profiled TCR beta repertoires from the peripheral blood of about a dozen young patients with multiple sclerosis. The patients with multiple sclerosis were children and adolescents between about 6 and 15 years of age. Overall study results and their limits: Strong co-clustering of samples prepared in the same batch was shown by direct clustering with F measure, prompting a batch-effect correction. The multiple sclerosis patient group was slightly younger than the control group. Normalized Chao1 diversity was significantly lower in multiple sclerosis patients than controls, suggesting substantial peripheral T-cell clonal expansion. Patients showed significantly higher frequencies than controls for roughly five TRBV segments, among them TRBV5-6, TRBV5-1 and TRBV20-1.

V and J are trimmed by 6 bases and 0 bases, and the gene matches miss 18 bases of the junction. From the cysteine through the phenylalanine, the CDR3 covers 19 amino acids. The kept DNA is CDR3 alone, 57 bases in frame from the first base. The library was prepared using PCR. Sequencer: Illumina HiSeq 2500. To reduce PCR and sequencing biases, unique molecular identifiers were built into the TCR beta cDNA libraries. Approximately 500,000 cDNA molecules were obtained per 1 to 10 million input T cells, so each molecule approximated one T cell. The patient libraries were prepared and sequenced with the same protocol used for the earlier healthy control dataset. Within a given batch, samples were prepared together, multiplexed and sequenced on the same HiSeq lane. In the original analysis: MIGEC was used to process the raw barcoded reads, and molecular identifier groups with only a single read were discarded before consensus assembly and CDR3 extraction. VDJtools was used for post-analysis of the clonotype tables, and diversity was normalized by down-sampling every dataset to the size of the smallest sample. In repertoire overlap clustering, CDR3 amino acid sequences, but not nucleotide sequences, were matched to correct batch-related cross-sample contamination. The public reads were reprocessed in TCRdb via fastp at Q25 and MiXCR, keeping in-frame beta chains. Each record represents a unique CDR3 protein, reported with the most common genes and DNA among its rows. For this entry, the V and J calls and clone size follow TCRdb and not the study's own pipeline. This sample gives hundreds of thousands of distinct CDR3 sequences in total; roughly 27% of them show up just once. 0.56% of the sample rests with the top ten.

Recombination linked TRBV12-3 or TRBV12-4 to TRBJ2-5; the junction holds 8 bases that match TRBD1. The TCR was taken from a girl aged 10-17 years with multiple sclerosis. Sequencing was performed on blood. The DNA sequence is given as TGTGCCAGCAGCCCCAGTCAGGTCGGGGCAGGGGGCCACCAAGAGACCCAGTACTTC. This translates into CASSPSQVGAGGHQETQYF.